This T cell receptor (beta chain) is from a study of T cells after yellow fever vaccination. Regarding the study as a whole: Clones from primary vaccination mostly reappeared after the booster (96% CD4, around 90% CD8).

Germline assignment: CDR1 SGHTA and CDR2 FQGTGA. The CDR3 length is 16 residues. J gave up 5 bases and V 4 bases, and 7 bases lay outside the gene matches. Details on this clonotype: Its antigen remains unknown.

TCRdb itself ran the 5' RACE reads through MiXCR, one entry per CDR3 protein. The sample records approximately 580,000 distinct CDR3 sequences, 17% being singletons. The sequence was obtained from a man between 18 and 29 years old who received the YFV17D yellow fever vaccine. The chain carries TRBV7-3 and TRBJ2-2, with 10 bases aligning to TRBD1. The sample was PBMCs, taken about 5 days after the first yellow fever vaccination. This CDR3 is CASSSWTGGGTGELFF. The DNA for the CDR3 is TGTGCCAGCAGCTCCTGGACAGGGGGAGGTACCGGGGAGCTGTTTTTT.